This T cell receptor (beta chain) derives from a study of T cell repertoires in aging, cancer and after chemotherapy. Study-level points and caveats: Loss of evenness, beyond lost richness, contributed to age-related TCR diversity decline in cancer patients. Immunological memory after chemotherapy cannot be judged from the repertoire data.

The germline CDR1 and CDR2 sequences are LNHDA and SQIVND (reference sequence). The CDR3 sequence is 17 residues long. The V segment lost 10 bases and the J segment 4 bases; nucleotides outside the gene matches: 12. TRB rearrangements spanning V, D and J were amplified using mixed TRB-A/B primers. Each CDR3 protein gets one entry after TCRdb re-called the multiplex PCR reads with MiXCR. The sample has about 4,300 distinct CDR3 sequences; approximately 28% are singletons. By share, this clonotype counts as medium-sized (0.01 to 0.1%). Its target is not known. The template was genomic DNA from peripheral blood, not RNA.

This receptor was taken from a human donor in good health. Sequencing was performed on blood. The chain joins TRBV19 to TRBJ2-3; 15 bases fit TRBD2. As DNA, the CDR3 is TGTGCCATCGGACTAGCGGGAGGGCCGGGATACGCAGATACGCAGTATTTT. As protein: CAIGLAGGPGYADTQYF.